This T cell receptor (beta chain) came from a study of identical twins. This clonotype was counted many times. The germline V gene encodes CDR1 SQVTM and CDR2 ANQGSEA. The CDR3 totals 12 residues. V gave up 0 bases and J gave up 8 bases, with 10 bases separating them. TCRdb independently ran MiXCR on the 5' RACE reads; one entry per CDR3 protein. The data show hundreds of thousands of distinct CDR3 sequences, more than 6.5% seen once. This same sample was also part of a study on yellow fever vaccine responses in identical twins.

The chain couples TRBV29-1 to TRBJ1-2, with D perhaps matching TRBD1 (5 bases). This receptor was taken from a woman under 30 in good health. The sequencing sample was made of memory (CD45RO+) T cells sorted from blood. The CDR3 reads CSVEDRVKGYTF. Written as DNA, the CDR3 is TGCAGCGTTGAAGACAGGGTAAAGGGCTACACCTTC.